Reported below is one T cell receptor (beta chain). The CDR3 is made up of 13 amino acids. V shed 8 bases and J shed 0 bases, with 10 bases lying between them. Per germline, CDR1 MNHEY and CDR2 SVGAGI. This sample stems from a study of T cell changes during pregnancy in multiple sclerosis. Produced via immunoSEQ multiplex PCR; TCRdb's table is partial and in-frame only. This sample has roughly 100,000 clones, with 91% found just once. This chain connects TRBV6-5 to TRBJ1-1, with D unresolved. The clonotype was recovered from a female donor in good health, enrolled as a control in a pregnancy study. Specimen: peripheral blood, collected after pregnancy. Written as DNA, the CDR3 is TGTGCCAGCGGCAGGATGATGAACACTGAAGCTTTCTTT. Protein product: CASGRMMNTEAFF.